This T cell receptor beta chain came from a study of blood T cells in healthy people across ages. Notes on the study in general: Diversity of TCR beta per million T cells declined in a roughly linear way with age. As naive T cell percentage varied, TCR beta diversity correlated strongly with it. It was the long-lived donors that had more naive CD4+ cells and higher diversity than aged donors.

Per sample, extraction of total RNA gave at least 5.5 micrograms in every case. A sample-barcoded 5' primer and a J-beta primer mix were used in a second PCR of roughly 6 to 11 cycles. MiXCR, run by TCRdb on the 5' RACE reads, gives a single entry per CDR3 protein. Here the sample spans hundreds of thousands of distinct CDR3 sequences, over 20% being singletons. A word on this clonotype: What it binds is not known.

This CDR3 spans 19 amino acids. V was clipped by 2 bases and J by 0 bases; unmatched bases: 7. Germline CDR1 is SGHDT and CDR2 is YYEEEE. This TCR was recovered from a man in his sixties or seventies in good health. The chain links TRBV5-6 to TRBJ2-6; TRBD1 matches at 11 bases. Material for sequencing was blood. CDR3 bases: TGTGCCAGCAGCTTCCGGGACAGGGGGTATAGCTCTGGGGCCAACGTCCTGACTTTC. It is translated as CASSFRDRGYSSGANVLTF.